This TCR beta chain was retrieved from a study of blood T cell repertoires in COVID-19. Study details: Donors in the United States, Italy and Spain gave samples during acute or convalescent COVID-19. Nucleic acid was either cDNA or gDNA, and it came from T cells, B-cell-depleted T cells, or PBMCs.

In the authors' methods: Nucleated cell number was recorded as an estimate derived from reference gene primer amplification. The protocol was immunoSEQ multiplex PCR, while the TCRdb copy is restricted to in-frame clones and leaves out a portion. D and trimming were read from the DNA, whereas the V and J calls and clone size are those reported in that table. This sample has under 350,000 clones, with roughly 86% found just once. A Seattle source enrolled patients during active infection and followed them longitudinally. V was shortened by 2 bases and J by 3 bases, with 5 bases between the two germline ends. The CDR3 runs 13 residues. Germline V gene sequence: CDR1 SGHVS, CDR2 FNYEAQ.

The specimen was peripheral blood. The sequence was obtained from a woman aged 25-40 years with COVID-19, enrolled during active disease. This chain joins TRBV7-6 and TRBJ1-3; D is uncertain. The CDR3 nucleotides read TGTGCCAGCAGCTTATCTTATGGAAACACCATATATTTT. Protein: CASSLSYGNTIYF.